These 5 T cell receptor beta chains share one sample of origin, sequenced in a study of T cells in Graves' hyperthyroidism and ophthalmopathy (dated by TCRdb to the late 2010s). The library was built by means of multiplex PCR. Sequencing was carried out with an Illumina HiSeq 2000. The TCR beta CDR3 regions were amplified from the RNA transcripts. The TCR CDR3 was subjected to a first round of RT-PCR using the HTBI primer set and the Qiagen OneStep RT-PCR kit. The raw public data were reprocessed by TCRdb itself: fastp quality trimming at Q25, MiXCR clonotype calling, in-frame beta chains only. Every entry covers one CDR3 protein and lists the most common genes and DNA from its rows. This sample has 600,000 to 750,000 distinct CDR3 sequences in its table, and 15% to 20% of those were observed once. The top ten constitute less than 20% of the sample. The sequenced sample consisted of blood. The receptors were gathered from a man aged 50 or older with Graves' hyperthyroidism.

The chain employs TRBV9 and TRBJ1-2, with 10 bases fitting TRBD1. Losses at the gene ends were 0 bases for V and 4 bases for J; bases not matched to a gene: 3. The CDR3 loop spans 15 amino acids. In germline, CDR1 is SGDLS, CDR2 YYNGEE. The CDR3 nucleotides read TGTGCCAGCAGCGTAGGTGGGACAGGGGCCTATGGCTACACCTTC. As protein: CASSVGGTGAYGYTF.

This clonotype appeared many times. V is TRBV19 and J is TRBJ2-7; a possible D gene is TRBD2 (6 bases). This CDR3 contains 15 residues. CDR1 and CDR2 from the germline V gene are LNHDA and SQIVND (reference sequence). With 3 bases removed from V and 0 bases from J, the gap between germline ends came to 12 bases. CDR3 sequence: CASSMGTGGSYEQYF. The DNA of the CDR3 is TGTGCCAGTAGTATGGGGACTGGCGGCTCCTACGAGCAGTACTTC.

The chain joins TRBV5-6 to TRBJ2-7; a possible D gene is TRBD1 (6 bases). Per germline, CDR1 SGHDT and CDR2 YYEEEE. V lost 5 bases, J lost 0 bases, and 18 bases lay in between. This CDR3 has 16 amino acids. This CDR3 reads CASSLLRDTSSYEQYF. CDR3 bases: TGTGCCAGCAGTTTACTCCGGGACACGAGCTCCTACGAGCAGTACTTC.

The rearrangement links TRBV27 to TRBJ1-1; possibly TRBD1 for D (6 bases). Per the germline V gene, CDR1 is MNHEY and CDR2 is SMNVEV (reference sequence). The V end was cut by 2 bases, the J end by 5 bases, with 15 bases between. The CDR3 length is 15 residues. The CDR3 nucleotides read TGTGCCAGCAGTTTAAAAGCCGGGGGCTGGACTGAAGCTTTCTTT. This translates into CASSLKAGGWTEAFF.

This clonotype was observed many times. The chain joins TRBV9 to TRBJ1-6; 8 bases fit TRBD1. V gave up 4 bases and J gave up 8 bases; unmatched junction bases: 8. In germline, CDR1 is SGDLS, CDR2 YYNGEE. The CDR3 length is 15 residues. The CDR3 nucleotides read TGTGCCAGCAGCTCCAGGACAGGGCGAGATTCACCCCTCCACTTT. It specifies CASSSRTGRDSPLHF. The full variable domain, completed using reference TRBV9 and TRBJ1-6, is DSGVTQTPKHLITATGQRVTLRCSPRSGDLSVYWYQQSLDQGLQFLIQYYNGEERAKGNILERFSAQQFPDLHSELNLSSLELGDSALYFCASSSRTGRDSPLHFGNGTRLTVT.